This is a list of T cell receptor beta chains from one sample in a study of response to subunit inactivated influenza vaccine. One entry per CDR3 protein results from TCRdb running MiXCR on the RT-PCR reads. This sample yields around 190,000 distinct CDR3 sequences, of which approximately 15% are seen a single time; roughly 26% belongs to the top ten. The sample in question was CD8+ T cells sorted from PBMCs, obtained approximately 5 days after vaccination. The receptors originated from a man in his fifties or sixties who received an inactivated influenza vaccine. Both conserved end residues are part of each CDR3. A D gene is named only where the DNA matches it firmly. Clone size is shown for a subset of rows, as once, few, many or a class of expanded clone.

D gene: NA; clone size: NA; J gene: TRBJ1-1; V gene: TRBV29-1; CDR3 protein: CSAGTARNTEAFF; CDR3 DNA: TGCAGCGCCGGGACCGCGAGGAACACTGAAGCTTTCTTT
D gene: NA; clone size: NA; J gene: TRBJ1-1; V gene: TRBV2; CDR3 protein: CASSGEWVGTEAFF; CDR3 DNA: TGTGCCAGCAGTGGGGAATGGGTAGGAACTGAAGCTTTCTTT
D gene: TRBD1; clone size: few; J gene: TRBJ2-1; V gene: TRBV25-1; CDR3 protein: CASFLPETGLREQFF; CDR3 DNA: TGTGCCAGCTTCTTGCCCGAGACAGGGCTGCGTGAGCAGTTCTTC
D gene: NA; clone size: NA; J gene: TRBJ1-1; V gene: TRBV7-2; CDR3 protein: CASSPRTLNTEAFF; CDR3 DNA: TGTGCCAGCAGCCCGAGGACACTAAACACTGAAGCTTTCTTT
D gene: TRBD2; clone size: few; J gene: TRBJ2-1; V gene: TRBV24-1; CDR3 protein: CATSERGNEQFF; CDR3 DNA: TGTGCCACCAGTGAGCGGGGGAATGAGCAGTTCTTC
D gene: NA; clone size: NA; J gene: TRBJ2-1; V gene: TRBV6-2/TRBV6-3; CDR3 protein: CASRHDRLYNEQFF; CDR3 DNA: TGTGCCAGCAGACACGACAGGTTATACAATGAGCAGTTCTTC
D gene: NA; clone size: NA; J gene: TRBJ2-7; V gene: TRBV7-6; CDR3 protein: CASSLGVGEEGLSYEQYF; CDR3 DNA: TGTGCCAGCAGCTTAGGGGTCGGGGAAGAGGGCCTCTCCTACGAGCAGTACTTC
D gene: NA; clone size: few; J gene: TRBJ2-2; V gene: TRBV29-1; CDR3 protein: CSAASGAGLTGELFF; CDR3 DNA: TGCAGCGCCGCATCAGGGGCGGGGCTCACCGGGGAGCTGTTTTTT
D gene: TRBD1; clone size: many; J gene: TRBJ2-7; V gene: TRBV5-1; CDR3 protein: CASSLTGVPYEQYF; CDR3 DNA: TGCGCCAGCAGCCTGACAGGGGTCCCCTACGAGCAGTACTTC
D gene: NA; clone size: NA; J gene: TRBJ2-7; V gene: TRBV6-2/TRBV6-3; CDR3 protein: CASSYTMGLRRTYEQYF; CDR3 DNA: TGTGCCAGCAGTTACACCATGGGACTGCGGAGGACCTACGAGCAGTACTTC
D gene: TRBD1; clone size: few; J gene: TRBJ2-5; V gene: TRBV24-1; CDR3 protein: CATSGGQETQYF; CDR3 DNA: TGTGCCACCTCAGGGGGCCAAGAGACCCAGTACTTC
D gene: NA; clone size: NA; J gene: TRBJ2-7; V gene: TRBV6-2/TRBV6-3; CDR3 protein: CASSYLGYAEQYF; CDR3 DNA: TGTGCCAGCAGTTACTTGGGGTACGCCGAGCAGTACTTC
D gene: NA; clone size: few; J gene: TRBJ1-3; V gene: TRBV6-2/TRBV6-3; CDR3 protein: CASSYSSVSGNTIYF; CDR3 DNA: TGTGCCAGCAGTTACTCGAGCGTTTCTGGAAACACCATATATTTT
D gene: NA; clone size: NA; J gene: TRBJ1-1; V gene: TRBV11-2; CDR3 protein: CASSLVREAFF; CDR3 DNA: TGTGCCAGCAGCTTAGTGCGTGAAGCTTTCTTT
D gene: TRBD1; clone size: few; J gene: TRBJ2-2; V gene: TRBV10-3; CDR3 protein: CAISKQDRALGNTGELFF; CDR3 DNA: TGTGCCATCAGTAAACAGGACAGGGCGTTGGGTAACACCGGGGAGCTGTTTTTT
D gene: TRBD2; clone size: few; J gene: TRBJ2-5; V gene: TRBV5-6; CDR3 protein: CASSQMSSGELVTQYF; CDR3 DNA: TGTGCCAGCAGCCAGATGAGTAGCGGGGAATTAGTGACCCAGTACTTC
D gene: NA; clone size: NA; J gene: TRBJ2-5; V gene: TRBV10-3; CDR3 protein: CAISEYHGTSQETQYF; CDR3 DNA: TGTGCCATCAGTGAGTACCACGGGACGTCACAAGAGACCCAGTACTTC
D gene: TRBD2; clone size: few; J gene: TRBJ2-5; V gene: TRBV5-1; CDR3 protein: CASSLASLAESQETQYF; CDR3 DNA: TGCGCCAGCAGCTTGGCTAGTCTAGCGGAGAGCCAAGAGACCCAGTACTTC
D gene: NA; clone size: few; J gene: TRBJ1-2; V gene: TRBV12-3/TRBV12-4; CDR3 protein: CASTNPGALGYTF; CDR3 DNA: TGTGCCAGCACAAACCCAGGGGCACTAGGCTACACCTTC
D gene: TRBD1; clone size: many; J gene: TRBJ1-1; V gene: TRBV20-1; CDR3 protein: CSAWGQGSPEAFF; CDR3 DNA: TGCAGTGCCTGGGGACAGGGGAGCCCTGAAGCTTTCTTT
D gene: NA; clone size: many; J gene: TRBJ1-5; V gene: TRBV7-6; CDR3 protein: CASSEGPGSRQPQHF; CDR3 DNA: TGTGCCAGCAGCGAAGGGCCGGGAAGTAGACAGCCCCAGCATTTT
D gene: TRBD2; clone size: few; J gene: TRBJ2-5; V gene: TRBV7-6; CDR3 protein: CASSLTPGLVQETQYF; CDR3 DNA: TGTGCCAGCAGCTTAACTCCCGGACTAGTTCAAGAGACCCAGTACTTC
D gene: TRBD2; clone size: NA; J gene: TRBJ2-1; V gene: TRBV28; CDR3 protein: CASTLGGAGVYNEQFF; CDR3 DNA: TGTGCCAGCACCTTGGGGGGAGCGGGGGTATACAATGAGCAGTTCTTC
D gene: TRBD1; clone size: few; J gene: TRBJ2-5; V gene: TRBV5-5; CDR3 protein: CASSLDGLTGETQYF; CDR3 DNA: TGTGCCAGCAGCTTGGACGGCCTGACAGGGGAGACCCAGTACTTC
D gene: NA; clone size: few; J gene: TRBJ1-5; V gene: TRBV6-1; CDR3 protein: CASGEHGYSNQPQHF; CDR3 DNA: TGTGCCAGCGGAGAACATGGATATAGCAATCAGCCCCAGCATTTT
D gene: NA; clone size: NA; J gene: TRBJ2-5; V gene: TRBV7-9; CDR3 protein: CASSTLWETQYF; CDR3 DNA: TGTGCCAGCAGCACCCTTTGGGAGACCCAGTACTTC
D gene: NA; clone size: NA; J gene: TRBJ2-5; V gene: TRBV28; CDR3 protein: CASSFLWQETQYF; CDR3 DNA: TGTGCCAGCAGTTTCCTCTGGCAAGAGACCCAGTACTTC
D gene: NA; clone size: NA; J gene: TRBJ1-5; V gene: TRBV27; CDR3 protein: CASSLATDGSNQPQHF; CDR3 DNA: TGTGCCAGCAGTTTAGCGACGGACGGGAGCAATCAGCCCCAGCATTTT
D gene: TRBD2; clone size: NA; J gene: TRBJ2-3; V gene: TRBV6-5; CDR3 protein: CASSYGYPSGSTDTQYF; CDR3 DNA: TGTGCCAGCAGTTACGGATACCCTAGCGGAAGCACAGATACGCAGTATTTT
D gene: NA; clone size: NA; J gene: TRBJ2-2; V gene: TRBV4-1; CDR3 protein: CASSQEPGVSGELFF; CDR3 DNA: TGCGCCAGCAGCCAAGAACCGGGGGTATCCGGGGAGCTGTTTTTT
D gene: TRBD2; clone size: few; J gene: TRBJ2-7; V gene: TRBV5-6; CDR3 protein: CASSFGLAGSRSYEQYF; CDR3 DNA: TGTGCCAGCAGCTTTGGATTAGCGGGAAGCCGCTCCTACGAGCAGTACTTC
D gene: NA; clone size: many; J gene: TRBJ2-5; V gene: TRBV6-1; CDR3 protein: CASSRFQGYQETQYF; CDR3 DNA: TGTGCCAGCAGCAGATTTCAGGGGTACCAAGAGACCCAGTACTTC
D gene: NA; clone size: NA; J gene: TRBJ1-1; V gene: TRBV18; CDR3 protein: CASSPDTVTEAFF; CDR3 DNA: TGTGCCAGCTCACCAGACACAGTCACTGAAGCTTTCTTT
D gene: TRBD2; clone size: few; J gene: TRBJ2-7; V gene: TRBV28; CDR3 protein: CASSLRLAGGKRAEQYF; CDR3 DNA: TGTGCCAGCAGTTTAAGGCTAGCGGGAGGCAAAAGGGCCGAGCAGTACTTC
D gene: TRBD2; clone size: few; J gene: TRBJ2-5; V gene: TRBV7-9; CDR3 protein: CASSPQTSERETQYF; CDR3 DNA: TGTGCCAGCAGCCCCCAGACTAGCGAGAGGGAGACCCAGTACTTC
D gene: NA; clone size: NA; J gene: TRBJ2-1; V gene: TRBV29-1; CDR3 protein: CSVDVVNEQFF; CDR3 DNA: TGCAGCGTTGATGTAGTGAATGAGCAGTTCTTC
D gene: NA; clone size: NA; J gene: TRBJ2-7; V gene: TRBV29-1; CDR3 protein: CSVGGVYEQYF; CDR3 DNA: TGCAGCGTTGGAGGGGTCTACGAGCAGTACTTC
D gene: NA; clone size: NA; J gene: TRBJ1-1; V gene: TRBV4-3; CDR3 protein: CASSQERAAPEAFF; CDR3 DNA: TGCGCCAGCAGCCAAGAGAGGGCGGCCCCTGAAGCTTTCTTT
D gene: NA; clone size: NA; J gene: TRBJ2-1; V gene: TRBV9; CDR3 protein: CASSVFNSYNEQFF; CDR3 DNA: TGTGCCAGCAGCGTGTTTAATTCCTACAATGAGCAGTTCTTC
D gene: TRBD2; clone size: few; J gene: TRBJ2-7; V gene: TRBV29-1; CDR3 protein: CSVETSGSGVYEQYF; CDR3 DNA: TGCAGCGTTGAAACTAGCGGGAGTGGTGTTTACGAGCAGTACTTC
D gene: TRBD2; clone size: NA; J gene: TRBJ2-7; V gene: TRBV7-6; CDR3 protein: CASSLGSGGTYEQYF; CDR3 DNA: TGTGCCAGCAGCTTAGGTAGCGGGGGTACCTACGAGCAGTACTTC
D gene: TRBD1; clone size: NA; J gene: TRBJ2-5; V gene: TRBV2; CDR3 protein: CASKRTGTETQYF; CDR3 DNA: TGTGCCAGCAAAAGGACAGGGACAGAGACCCAGTACTTC
D gene: TRBD2; clone size: NA; J gene: TRBJ2-7; V gene: TRBV7-6; CDR3 protein: CASSLRGAYEQYF; CDR3 DNA: TGTGCCAGCAGCCTGCGGGGGGCCTACGAGCAGTACTTC
D gene: TRBD1; clone size: many; J gene: TRBJ2-7; V gene: TRBV2; CDR3 protein: CASSDTGGTWYEQYF; CDR3 DNA: TGTGCCAGCAGTGACACAGGGGGAACTTGGTACGAGCAGTACTTC
D gene: NA; clone size: many; J gene: TRBJ2-1; V gene: TRBV14; CDR3 protein: CASSQDRGRGLPGDEQFF; CDR3 DNA: TGTGCCAGCAGCCAAGATCGTGGCAGGGGACTGCCTGGGGATGAGCAGTTCTTC
D gene: NA; clone size: few; J gene: TRBJ1-5; V gene: TRBV4-2; CDR3 protein: CASSQEDSSNQPQHF; CDR3 DNA: TGTGCCAGCAGCCAAGAGGACAGTAGCAATCAGCCCCAGCATTTT
D gene: NA; clone size: NA; J gene: TRBJ2-5; V gene: TRBV12-3/TRBV12-4; CDR3 protein: CASSPTGPAGTQYF; CDR3 DNA: TGTGCCAGCAGCCCGACGGGACCCGCAGGGACCCAGTACTTC
D gene: NA; clone size: many; J gene: TRBJ2-7; V gene: TRBV7-8; CDR3 protein: CASSLLARGVAYEQYF; CDR3 DNA: TGTGCCAGCAGCTTGTTGGCCAGGGGGGTCGCCTACGAGCAGTACTTC
D gene: NA; clone size: few; J gene: TRBJ2-7; V gene: TRBV4-2; CDR3 protein: CASSQAGDIYEQYF; CDR3 DNA: TGTGCCAGCAGCCAAGCGGGGGACATCTACGAGCAGTACTTC
D gene: TRBD2; clone size: NA; J gene: TRBJ2-1; V gene: TRBV29-1; CDR3 protein: CSVETGGRATLYNEQFF; CDR3 DNA: TGCAGCGTTGAAACGGGTGGGAGGGCCACCCTATACAATGAGCAGTTCTTC
D gene: NA; clone size: NA; J gene: TRBJ2-3; V gene: TRBV7-9; CDR3 protein: CASSAPGDPDTQYF; CDR3 DNA: TGTGCCAGCAGCGCCCCGGGGGACCCGGATACGCAGTATTTT
D gene: TRBD2; clone size: NA; J gene: TRBJ2-3; V gene: TRBV9; CDR3 protein: CASSVASLAGGPDSAQYF; CDR3 DNA: TGTGCCAGCAGCGTAGCGTCTTTGGCGGGAGGGCCGGATAGTGCGCAGTATTTT